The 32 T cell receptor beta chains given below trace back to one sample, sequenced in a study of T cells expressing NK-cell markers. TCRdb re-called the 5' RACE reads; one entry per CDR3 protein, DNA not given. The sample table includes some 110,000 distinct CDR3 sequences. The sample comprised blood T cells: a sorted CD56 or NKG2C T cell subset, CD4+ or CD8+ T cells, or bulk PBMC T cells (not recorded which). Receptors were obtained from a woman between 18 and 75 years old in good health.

The CDR3 protein is CASSMHQALSYNEQFF. The chain recombines TRBV7-3 with TRBJ2-1. The CDR3 is 16 residues long. CDR1 is SGHTA, CDR2 FQGTGA, per germline. Looking up the rest from reference TRBV7-3 and TRBJ2-1 gives the full variable domain: GAGVSQTPSNKVTEKGKYVELRCDPISGHTALYWYRQSLGQGPEFLIYFQGTGAADDSGLPNDRFFAVRPEGSVSTLKIQRTERGDSAVYLCASSMHQALSYNEQFFGPGTRLTVL.

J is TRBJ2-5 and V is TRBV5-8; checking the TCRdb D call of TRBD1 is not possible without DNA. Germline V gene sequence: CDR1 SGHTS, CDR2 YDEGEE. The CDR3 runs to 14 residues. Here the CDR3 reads CASSQGQGKETQYF.

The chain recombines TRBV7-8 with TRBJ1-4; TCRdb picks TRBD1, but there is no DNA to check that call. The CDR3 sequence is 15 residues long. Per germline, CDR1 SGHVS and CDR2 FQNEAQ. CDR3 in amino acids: CASSLGAGNVEKLFF.

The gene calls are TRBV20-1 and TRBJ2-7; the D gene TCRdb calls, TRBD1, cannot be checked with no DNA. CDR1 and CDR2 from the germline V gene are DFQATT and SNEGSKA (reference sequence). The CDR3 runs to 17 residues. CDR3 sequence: CSVPGGGIAVKYYEQYF.

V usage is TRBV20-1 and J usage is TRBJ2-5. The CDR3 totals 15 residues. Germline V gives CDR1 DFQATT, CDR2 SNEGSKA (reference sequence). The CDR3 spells CSAGHQDSHQETQYF.

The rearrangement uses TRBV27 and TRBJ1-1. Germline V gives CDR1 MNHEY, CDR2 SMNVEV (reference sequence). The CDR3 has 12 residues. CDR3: CASSFLGTEAFF.

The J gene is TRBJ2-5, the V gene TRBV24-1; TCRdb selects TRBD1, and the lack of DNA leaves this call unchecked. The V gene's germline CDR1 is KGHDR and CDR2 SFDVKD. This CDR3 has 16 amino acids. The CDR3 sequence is CATSEGTGGRWGTQFF.

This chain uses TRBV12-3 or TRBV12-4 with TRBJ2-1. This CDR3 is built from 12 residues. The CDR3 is CASSIPHNEQFF.

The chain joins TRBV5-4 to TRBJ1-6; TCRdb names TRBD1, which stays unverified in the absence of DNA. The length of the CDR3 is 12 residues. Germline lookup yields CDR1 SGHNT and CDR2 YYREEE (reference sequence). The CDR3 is CASNRENSPLHF.

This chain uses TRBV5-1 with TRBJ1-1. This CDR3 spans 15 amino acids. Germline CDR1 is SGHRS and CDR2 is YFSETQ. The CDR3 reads CASSLHRYRNTEAFF. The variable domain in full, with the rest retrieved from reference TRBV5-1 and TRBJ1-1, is KAGVTQTPRYLIKTRGQQVTLSCSPISGHRSVSWYQQTPGQGLQFLFEYFSETQRNKGNFPGRFSGRQFSNSRSEMNVSTLELGDSALYLCASSLHRYRNTEAFFGQGTRLTVV.

The CDR3 loop reads CASSEVAGQETQYF. The chain carries TRBV28 and TRBJ2-5; the TCRdb call, TRBD1, lacks DNA for checking. Germline V lookup: CDR1 MDHEN, CDR2 SYDVKM. The CDR3 sequence is 14 residues long. Complete variable domain (other parts from reference TRBV28 and TRBJ2-5): DVKVTQSSRYLVKRTGEKVFLECVQDMDHENMFWYRQDPGLGLRLIYFSYDVKMKEKGDIPEGYSVSREKKERFSLILESASTNQTSMYLCASSEVAGQETQYFGPGTRLLVL.

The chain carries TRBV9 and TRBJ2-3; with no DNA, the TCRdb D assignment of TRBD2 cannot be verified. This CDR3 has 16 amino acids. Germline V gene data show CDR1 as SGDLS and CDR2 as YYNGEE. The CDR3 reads CASSVVPSGTSDTQYF.

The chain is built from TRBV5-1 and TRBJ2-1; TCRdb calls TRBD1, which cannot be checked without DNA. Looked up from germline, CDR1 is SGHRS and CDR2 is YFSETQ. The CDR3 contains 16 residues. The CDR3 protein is CASSLFIAPGGNEQFF.

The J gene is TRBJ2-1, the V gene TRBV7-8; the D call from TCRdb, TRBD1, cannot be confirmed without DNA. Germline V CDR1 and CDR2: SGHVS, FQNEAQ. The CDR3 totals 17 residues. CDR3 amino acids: CASSFPAGASSYNEQFF. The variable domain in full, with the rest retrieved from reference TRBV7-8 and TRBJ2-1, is GAGVSQSPRYKVAKRGQDVALRCDPISGHVSLFWYQQALGQGPEFLTYFQNEAQLDKSGLPSDRFFAERPEGSVSTLKIQRTQQEDSAVYLCASSFPAGASSYNEQFFGPGTRLTVL.

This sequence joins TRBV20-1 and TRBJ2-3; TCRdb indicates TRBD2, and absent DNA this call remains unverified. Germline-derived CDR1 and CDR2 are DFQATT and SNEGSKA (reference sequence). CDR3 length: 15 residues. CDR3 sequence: CSAREGVGSTDTQYF.

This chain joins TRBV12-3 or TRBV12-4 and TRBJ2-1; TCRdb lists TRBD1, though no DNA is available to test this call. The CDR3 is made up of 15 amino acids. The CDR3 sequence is CASSLFPRGHNEQFF.

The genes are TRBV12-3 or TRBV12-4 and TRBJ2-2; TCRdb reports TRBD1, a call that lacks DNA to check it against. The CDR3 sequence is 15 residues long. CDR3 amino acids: CASTLFYPSGGELFF.

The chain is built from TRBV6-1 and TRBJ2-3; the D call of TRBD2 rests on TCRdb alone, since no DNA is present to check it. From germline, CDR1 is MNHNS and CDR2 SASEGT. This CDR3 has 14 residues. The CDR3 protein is CACAQREVTDTQYF.

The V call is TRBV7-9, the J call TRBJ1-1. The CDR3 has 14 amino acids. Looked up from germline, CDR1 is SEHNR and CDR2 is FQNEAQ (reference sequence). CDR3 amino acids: CASSLTDGPGLAFF.

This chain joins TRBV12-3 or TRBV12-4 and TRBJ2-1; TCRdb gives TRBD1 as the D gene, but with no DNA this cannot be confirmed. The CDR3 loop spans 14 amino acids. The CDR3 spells CASSRPGTGLEQFF.

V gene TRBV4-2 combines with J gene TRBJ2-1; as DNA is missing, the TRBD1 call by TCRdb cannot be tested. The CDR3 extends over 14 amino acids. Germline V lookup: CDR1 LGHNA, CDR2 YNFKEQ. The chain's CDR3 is CASSPSGPNNEQFF.

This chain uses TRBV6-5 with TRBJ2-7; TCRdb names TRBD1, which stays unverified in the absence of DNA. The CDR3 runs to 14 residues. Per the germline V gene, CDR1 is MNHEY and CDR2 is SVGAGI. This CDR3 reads CASSFGKGSYEQYF.

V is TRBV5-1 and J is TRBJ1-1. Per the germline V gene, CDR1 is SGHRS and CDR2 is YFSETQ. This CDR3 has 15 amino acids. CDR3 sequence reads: CASSLAWQINTEAFF.

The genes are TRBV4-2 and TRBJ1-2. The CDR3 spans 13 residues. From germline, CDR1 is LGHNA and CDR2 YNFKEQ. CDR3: CASSQDLGNGYTF.

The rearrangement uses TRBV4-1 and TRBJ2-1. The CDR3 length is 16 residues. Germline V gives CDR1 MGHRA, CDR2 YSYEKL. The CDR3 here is CASSQDSGGSYNEQFF.

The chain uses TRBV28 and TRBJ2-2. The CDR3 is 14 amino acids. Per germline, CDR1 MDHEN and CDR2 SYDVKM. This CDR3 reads CASSLVAPTGELFF.

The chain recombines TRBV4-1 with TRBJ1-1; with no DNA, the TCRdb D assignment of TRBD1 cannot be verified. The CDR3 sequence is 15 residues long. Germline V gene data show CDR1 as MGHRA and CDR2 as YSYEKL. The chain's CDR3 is CASSLQTGENTEAFF.

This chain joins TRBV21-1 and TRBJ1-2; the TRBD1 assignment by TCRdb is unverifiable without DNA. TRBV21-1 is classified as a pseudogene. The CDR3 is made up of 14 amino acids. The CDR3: CASSTDPWDYGYTF.

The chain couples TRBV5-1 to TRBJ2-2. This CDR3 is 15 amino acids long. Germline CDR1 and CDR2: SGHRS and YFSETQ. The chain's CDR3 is CASSFGVANTGELFF.

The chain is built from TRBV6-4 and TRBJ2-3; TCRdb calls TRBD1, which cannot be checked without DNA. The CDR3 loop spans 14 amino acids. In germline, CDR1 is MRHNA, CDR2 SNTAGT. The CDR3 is CASSAAGDTDTQYF.

The chain's CDR3 is CASSPGTSVFYEQYF. This sequence joins TRBV6-1 and TRBJ2-7; no DNA is available, so the TRBD2 call from TCRdb remains unchecked. Germline values: CDR1 MNHNS, CDR2 SASEGT. CDR3 size: 15 residues.

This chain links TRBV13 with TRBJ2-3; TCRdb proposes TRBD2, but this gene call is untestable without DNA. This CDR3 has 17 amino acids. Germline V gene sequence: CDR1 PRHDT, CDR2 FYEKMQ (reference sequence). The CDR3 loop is CASSLLGVRVSTDTQYF. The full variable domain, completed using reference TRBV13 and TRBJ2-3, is AAGVIQSPRHLIKEKRETATLKCYPIPRHDTVYWYQQGPGQDPQFLISFYEKMQSDKGSIPDRFSAQQFSDYHSELNMSSLELGDSALYFCASSLLGVRVSTDTQYFGPGTRLTVL.